The 4 T cell receptor beta chains given below trace back to one sample, sequenced in a study of neurological immune-mediated disorders. Each CDR3 protein is one row after TCRdb ran MiXCR on the 5' RACE reads. The sample lists 60,000 to 70,000 distinct CDR3 sequences, 5.2% occurring once. Sequenced input: PBMCs. These TCRs come from a human donor with multiple sclerosis. The donor label of this sample is uncertain.

This clonotype appeared many times. J is TRBJ2-3 and V is TRBV12-5, with 7 bases aligning to TRBD2. CDR1 LGHNT and CDR2 FRNRAP come from the germline V gene. Trimming took 7 bases from V and 2 from J; bases not matched to a gene: 9. The CDR3 length is 15 residues. CDR3 in amino acids: CASAGTGGHTDTQYF. CDR3 nucleotides: TGTGCTAGTGCCGGGACGGGGGGTCACACAGATACGCAGTATTTT.

This clonotype was picked up many times. The chain couples TRBV5-1 to TRBJ1-1; no definite D call. V was shortened by 0 bases and J by 4 bases, with 10 bases between the two germline ends. The CDR3 is made up of 14 amino acids. In germline, CDR1 is SGHRS, CDR2 YFSETQ. The CDR3, as DNA: TGCGCCAGCAGCTTGGGGGGAGCCGGCACTGAAGCTTTCTTT. Translating gives CASSLGGAGTEAFF.

This clonotype was detected ten times or more. J is TRBJ2-5 and V is TRBV20-1, with D possibly TRBD2 on 6 matching bases. CDR3 size: 16 residues. Germline loops: CDR1 DFQATT, CDR2 SNEGSKA (reference sequence). V was trimmed by 0 bases and J by 1 base, leaving 15 bases between them. CDR3 amino acids: CSARDISTSPQETQYF. CDR3 sequence (DNA): TGCAGTGCTAGAGATATTAGCACTAGCCCCCAAGAGACCCAGTACTTC.

The table lists this clonotype with many counts. This sequence joins TRBV4-2 and TRBJ2-7; 7 bases fit TRBD1. Germline V lookup: CDR1 LGHNA, CDR2 YNFKEQ. The CDR3 extends over 15 amino acids. V shed 1 base and J 2 bases; nucleotides not matched to a gene: 5. This CDR3 reads CASSQGTGATYEQYF. As DNA, the CDR3 is TGTGCCAGCAGCCAAGGTACAGGGGCCACCTACGAGCAGTACTTC.